The T cell receptor beta chain described here comes from a study of blood T cell repertoires in COVID-19 (dated by TCRdb to the early 2020s). For context, the study as a whole: The collaborator samples originated in the United States, Italy and Spain and spanned the acute and convalescent phases of COVID-19. The sample metadata nearly always contained a de-identified subject ID, COVID-19 status, age in years and sex. Where HLA class I and class II types were available, the types were taken from metadata supplied by the sample provider, not from assay-based typing. A freely available public database, intended as a resource for researchers studying the immune response to SARS-CoV-2, is where the repertoires were released. Samples came from the ongoing ImmuneRACE study (first 160 participants) plus 1,254 subjects from 6 global collaborators. The prospective study material was composed of cDNA or gDNA derived from T cells, B-cell-depleted T cells, or PBMCs. Deeply sampled blood TCRbeta repertoires from subjects exposed to, actively infected with, or recovered from COVID-19 were included in the dataset.

A word on this clone: The specificity of this receptor is unknown. No per-base quality is available; no much larger clone lies one base away.

Whole blood was collected in K2EDTA tubes by collaborating institutions according to the institutions' own protocols. Collaborator samples were shipped for TCRbeta analysis as frozen whole blood, isolated PBMCs, or DNA extracted from either sample type. TCRbeta CDR3 regions were amplified from genomic DNA by means of the immunoSEQ Assay, a bias-controlled multiplex PCR. The published analysis was carried out like this. Nucleated cell counts per sample were estimated from amplification of reference gene primers within the assay. To quantify the absolute abundance of each unique TCRbeta CDR3 rearrangement, sequence reads were collapsed and filtered. Productive Simpson clonality was computed per sample as the square root of Simpson's diversity index over productive rearrangements. Not all clones reach the TCRdb copy of this immuneACCESS table, which keeps in-frame sequences only. Checked studies attribute under half of the gap to unresolved V genes and leave the rest unexplained. That table is the source of V, J and clone size, and D and trimming were worked out from the DNA. In all, the sample holds tens of thousands of clones, and approximately 93% of those were seen once. Approximately 4% of the sample comes from the top ten.

Including cysteine and phenylalanine, the CDR3 has 14 amino acids. Kept here is only the CDR3 DNA, which spans 42 bases and is read in frame from base 1. Looking up the germline V gene yields CDR1 MNHEY and CDR2 SVGAGI. Unmatched junction bases come to 1, with V trimmed by 4 bases and J by 2 bases. What the authors observed across the whole study: The amount of clinical and demographic metadata varied by source and participant and was provided uncurated.

The TCR comes from a man in his sixties with acute or convalescent COVID-19. The material sequenced was peripheral blood. This chain joins TRBV6-5 to TRBJ2-1, with TRBD2 matching 8 junction bases. CDR3 sequence: CASSSSGPYNEQFF. The nucleotides read TGTGCCAGCAGTTCTAGCGGGCCCTACAATGAGCAGTTCTTC.